These 28 T cell receptor beta chains share one sample of origin, sequenced in a study of T-cell reconstitution after alpha-beta-depleted transplantation in children. Preparing the TCRbeta library involved the use of unique molecular identifiers. In TCRdb, the PCR reads were re-called with MiXCR into one record per CDR3 protein. The profile shows about 240,000 distinct CDR3 sequences, 12% of them singletons. The sample consisted of PBMCs from the stem cell graft donor, taken from the stem cell graft. Receptors were obtained from a human donor who donated a stem cell graft to a child with acute lymphoblastic leukemia.

There are many counts of this clonotype. The chain is built from TRBV5-1 and TRBJ1-1, with 7 bases matching TRBD1. The germline CDR1 and CDR2 sequences are SGHRS and YFSETQ. The V segment lost 3 bases and the J segment 4 bases; nucleotides outside the gene matches: 6. This CDR3 contains 14 residues. This CDR3 is CASSSTGLSTEAFF. The CDR3, as DNA: TGCGCCAGCAGCTCGACAGGGTTAAGCACTGAAGCTTTCTTT.

There are many counts of this clonotype. V is TRBV7-2 and J is TRBJ2-7, with D unresolved. Germline loops: CDR1 SGHTA, CDR2 FQGNSA. The CDR3 has 15 amino acids. V was trimmed by 1 base and J by 3 bases, leaving 13 bases between them. CDR3 nucleotides: TGTGCCAGCAGCTTAGTACCTCGAGCAAGCTACGAGCAGTACTTC. Amino acids: CASSLVPRASYEQYF.

This clonotype was detected many times. This chain links TRBV20-1 with TRBJ2-7; D perhaps matches TRBD1 (5 bases). This CDR3 is 15 amino acids long. The germline V gene encodes CDR1 DFQATT and CDR2 SNEGSKA (reference sequence). V dropped 0 bases and J dropped 2 bases, with 14 bases sitting between them. CDR3: CSARDGAGQPYEQYF. CDR3 bases: TGCAGTGCTAGAGATGGGGCAGGGCAACCCTACGAGCAGTACTTC.

This clonotype was counted many times. This chain joins TRBV3-1 and TRBJ2-1; 9 bases fit TRBD2. Germline CDR1 is LGHDT and CDR2 is YNNKEL (reference sequence). J lost 6 bases, V lost 0 bases, and 9 bases had no gene match. The CDR3 is 17 amino acids. CDR3 protein: CASSQEYGAGGSNEQFF. CDR3 in DNA: TGTGCCAGCAGCCAAGAATATGGAGCGGGAGGTTCCAATGAGCAGTTCTTC.

This clonotype was detected ten times or more. The gene calls are TRBV7-9 and TRBJ1-6; D not resolved. Trimming shortened V by 2 bases and J by 10 bases, and 9 bases separated the two germline ends. Germline CDR1 is SEHNR and CDR2 is FQNEAQ (reference sequence). The CDR3 is 13 residues long. The CDR3 region is CASSLKGRSPLHF. The CDR3 region has the DNA TGTGCCAGCAGCTTAAAGGGTAGATCACCCCTCCACTTT.

This chain joins TRBV6-2 or TRBV6-3 and TRBJ1-5; D not resolved. Between the trimmed V and J ends, which lost 8 bases and 1 base, there was a span of 6 bases. Germline CDR1 and CDR2: MNHEY and SVGEGT. There are 12 residues in the CDR3. The CDR3 loop is CASGESNQPQHF. The CDR3 bases are TGTGCCAGCGGCGAGAGCAATCAGCCCCAGCATTTT.

Ten or more counts support this clonotype. The chain uses TRBV6-1 and TRBJ1-5, with 9 positions matching TRBD1. The CDR3 runs 15 residues. The germline V gene has CDR1 MNHNS and CDR2 SASEGT. V dropped 6 bases and J dropped 7; count of bases not matched to a gene: 10. CDR3 nucleotide sequence: TGTGCCAGCAGCCCCTCGGGACAGGGTAACCAGCCCCAGCATTTT. The encoded protein is CASSPSGQGNQPQHF.

For this clonotype: Since a much larger clone is just one base distant, this may be a read error. The chain has TRBV14 and TRBJ2-3; D might be TRBD2 (5 bases). The length of the CDR3 is 16 residues. The germline CDR1 and CDR2 sequences are SGHDN and FVKESK. CDR3 coding DNA: TGTGCCAGCAGCCGCCGGGATCTCCGCCTTACAGCTACGCAGTATTTT. Amino acid sequence: CASSRRDLRLTATQYF.

V usage is TRBV10-3 and J usage is TRBJ2-5; TRBD2 aligns across 11 bases. The length of the CDR3 is 18 residues. V lost 4 bases to trimming and J lost 5 bases; unmatched junction nucleotides: 15. Germline loops: CDR1 ENHRY, CDR2 SYGVKD. The CDR3 DNA reads as TGTGCCATCAGTGGAGGACTAGCGGGCGAGGTAGTAAGGGAGACCCAGTACTTC. As protein: CAISGGLAGEVVRETQYF.

In its sample, this clonotype was seen many times. The chain couples TRBV7-9 to TRBJ2-1; 7 nucleotides agree with TRBD1. Trimming removed 6 bases from V and 2 bases from J; junction bases left unmatched: 7. In germline, CDR1 is SEHNR, CDR2 FQNEAQ (reference sequence). The CDR3 loop spans 15 amino acids. The CDR3 loop reads CASRPRGSPYNEQFF. The CDR3 DNA reads TGTGCCAGCAGGCCCAGGGGGTCCCCCTACAATGAGCAGTTCTTC.

Ten or more counts support this clonotype. The chain uses TRBV7-3 and TRBJ1-1; D remains unclear. Trimming left V 5 bases short and J 0 bases short, with 7 bases between. This CDR3 spans 13 amino acids. Germline loops: CDR1 SGHTA, CDR2 FQGTGA. Here the CDR3 DNA reads TGTGCCAGCAGCCGAAGTTTGAACACTGAAGCTTTCTTT. Translating it yields CASSRSLNTEAFF.

This clonotype appeared many times. V and J are TRBV20-1 and TRBJ1-5; D remains unclear. The CDR3 extends over 15 amino acids. V was shortened by 0 bases and J by 7 bases, with 16 bases between the two germline ends. Germline values: CDR1 DFQATT, CDR2 SNEGSKA (reference sequence). The CDR3 is CSARDLKRAGQPQHF. As DNA, the CDR3 is TGCAGTGCTAGAGATTTGAAAAGGGCGGGCCAGCCCCAGCATTTT.

This clonotype was seen ten or more times. The rearrangement joins TRBV9 to TRBJ2-5; 7 bases line up with TRBD1. The J segment lost 3 bases and the V segment lost 0 bases, leaving 2 bases of the junction unmatched. This CDR3 comprises 14 residues. Germline V CDR1 and CDR2: SGDLS, YYNGEE. The CDR3, as DNA: TGTGCCAGCAGCGTAGGGCAGGGGGAAGAGACCCAGTACTTC. It is translated as CASSVGQGEETQYF.

This clonotype was seen at least ten times. The V gene is TRBV7-2, the J gene TRBJ1-1; weak D call: TRBD1 (6 bases). Germline assignment: CDR1 SGHTA and CDR2 FQGNSA. V gave up 4 bases and J gave up 2 bases, with 11 bases separating them. The CDR3 loop spans 14 amino acids. CDR3: CASSSGGSNTEAFF. The CDR3 nucleotides read TGTGCCAGCAGCTCGGGGGGCAGTAACACTGAAGCTTTCTTT. The full variable domain, its missing parts supplied by reference TRBV7-2 and TRBJ1-1, is GAGVSQSPSNKVTEKGKDVELRCDPISGHTALYWYRQSLGQGLEFLIYFQGNSAPDKSGLPSDRFSAERTGGSVSTLTIQRTQQEDSAVYLCASSSGGSNTEAFFGQGTRLTVV.

This clonotype was found many times. This sequence joins TRBV9 and TRBJ2-7; weak D call: TRBD1 (6 bases). Germline V gene sequence: CDR1 SGDLS, CDR2 YYNGEE. This CDR3 is built from 14 residues. V was trimmed by 3 bases and J by 2 bases, leaving 12 bases between them. The CDR3 DNA reads as TGTGCCAGCAGCGCGGGACACTGGGCCTACGAGCAGTACTTC. Translating gives CASSAGHWAYEQYF.

This clonotype was recorded many times. V gene TRBV27 combines with J gene TRBJ1-5; D is ambiguous. Germline assignment: CDR1 MNHEY and CDR2 SMNVEV (reference sequence). CDR3 size: 13 residues. The V end was cut by 6 bases, the J end by 3 bases, with 9 bases between. This CDR3 is CASRRTPNQPQHF. CDR3 nucleotides: TGTGCCAGCAGACGTACCCCCAATCAGCCCCAGCATTTT.

This clonotype was seen ten or more times. This chain links TRBV7-9 with TRBJ2-7, with 8 positions matching TRBD2. Germline trimming cut 1 base from V and 1 base from J; bases unmatched to any gene: 6. CDR1 is SEHNR, CDR2 FQNEAQ, per germline (reference sequence). CDR3 length equals 16 residues. The CDR3 region has the DNA TGTGCCAGCAGCTTAGGCGGGGGGAAGAGGTCCTACGAGCAGTACTTC. It yields the protein CASSLGGGKRSYEQYF.

This clonotype was observed at least ten times. The J gene is TRBJ2-1, the V gene TRBV20-1; 7 bases align to TRBD2. After removal of 4 bases from V and 4 bases from J, the junction contained 10 bases not matched to a gene. This CDR3 has 15 amino acids. Germline V gene lookup returns CDR1 DFQATT and CDR2 SNEGSKA (reference sequence). The CDR3 loop is CSAIPSSGRYNEQFF. The CDR3 DNA follows: TGCAGTGCTATACCCTCTAGCGGCAGATACAATGAGCAGTTCTTC.

This clonotype has ten or more counts. The chain carries TRBV27 and TRBJ1-2; TRBD1 might be the D (5 bases). This CDR3 has 13 amino acids. The V and J ends lost 7 bases and 4 bases respectively, with 13 bases between them. The germline gives CDR1 MNHEY, CDR2 SMNVEV (reference sequence). CDR3 protein: CASTVRDGYGYTF. The CDR3 nucleotides are TGTGCCAGCACCGTTAGGGACGGCTATGGCTACACCTTC.

There are many counts of this clonotype. The chain uses TRBV2 and TRBJ2-1; 12 bases agree with TRBD2. CDR1 is SNHLY and CDR2 is FYNNEI in the germline V gene. The trim removed 6 bases at V and 4 bases at J, leaving 13 bases unmatched. The CDR3 runs to 18 residues. The CDR3 is CASSRRGPTSGRYNEQFF. The CDR3 DNA reads TGTGCCAGCAGCCGAAGGGGCCCAACTAGCGGGAGGTACAATGAGCAGTTCTTC.

This clonotype was counted only a few times. V and J are TRBV7-2 and TRBJ2-5; possibly TRBD2 for D (6 bases). From germline, CDR1 is SGHTA and CDR2 FQGNSA. V was shortened by 8 bases and J by 4 bases, with 20 bases between the two germline ends. CDR3 length: 15 amino acids. For the CDR3, the DNA is TGTGCCAGCGCGGGGTGGGACCTTCCCCCAGAGACCCAGTACTTC. It encodes CASAGWDLPPETQYF.

This clonotype was counted ten times or more. The chain couples TRBV20-1 to TRBJ2-1, with a possible D match to TRBD1 (5 bases). The CDR3 extends over 15 amino acids. Deletions cut 4 bases from V and 8 bases from J, with 21 bases between. Germline CDR1 and CDR2: DFQATT and SNEGSKA (reference sequence). CDR3 bases: TGCAGTGCTACGAACGATGCCTACAGGTTCTATGAGCAGTTCTTC. This encodes CSATNDAYRFYEQFF.

This clonotype was observed at least ten times. The genes are TRBV20-1 and TRBJ1-5; D is undetermined. The V and J ends lost 5 bases and 1 base respectively, with 9 bases between them. This CDR3 is 13 amino acids long. Germline V lookup: CDR1 DFQATT, CDR2 SNEGSKA (reference sequence). The CDR3 spells CSAETGSNQPQHF. Written as DNA, the CDR3 is TGCAGTGCTGAAACCGGGAGCAATCAGCCCCAGCATTTT.

The chain employs TRBV28 and TRBJ2-3, with D perhaps being TRBD1 or TRBD2 (6 bases each). Trimming took off 8 bases at V and 3 bases at J, with 18 bases between the two ends. The V gene's germline CDR1 is MDHEN and CDR2 SYDVKM. CDR3 size: 15 residues. The CDR3 DNA reads TGTGCCAGCCGAATCTCCGGGGGCGCGACAGATACGCAGTATTTT. It yields the protein CASRISGGATDTQYF.

This clonotype was seen ten or more times. V is TRBV27 and J is TRBJ1-1; 7 bases are a match to TRBD1. From germline, CDR1 is MNHEY and CDR2 SMNVEV (reference sequence). The CDR3 is made up of 16 amino acids. After removal of 6 bases from V and 5 bases from J, the junction contained 15 bases not matched to a gene. The CDR3 spells CASRYGRQGTGTEAFF. Here the CDR3 DNA reads TGTGCCAGCAGATATGGGAGACAGGGAACCGGGACTGAAGCTTTCTTT.

At least ten counts were recorded for this clonotype. The chain has TRBV20-1 and TRBJ2-3; either TRBD1 or TRBD2 may supply D (5 bases each). The germline gives CDR1 DFQATT, CDR2 SNEGSKA (reference sequence). The CDR3 has 15 residues. Trimming removed 0 bases from V and 6 bases from J, with 16 bases in between. CDR3 protein: CSARDRAGRRDTQYF. Written as DNA, the CDR3 is TGCAGTGCTAGAGATAGGGCAGGGCGGAGGGATACGCAGTATTTT.

This clonotype was recorded at least ten times. This rearrangement joins TRBV10-3 to TRBJ1-1; D remains ambiguous. Germline lookup yields CDR1 ENHRY and CDR2 SYGVKD. Trimming removed 2 bases at V and 1 base at J, with 14 bases between. The CDR3 has 16 residues. The CDR3 is CAISEGGSRGNTEAFF. In DNA form, the CDR3 reads TGTGCCATCAGTGAGGGCGGGTCCCGGGGGAACACTGAAGCTTTCTTT.

This rearrangement joins TRBV7-2 to TRBJ2-3; 9 bases line up with TRBD2. CDR3 length: 15 amino acids. Germline trimming cut 5 bases from V and 4 bases from J; bases unmatched to any gene: 7. CDR1 is SGHTA, CDR2 FQGNSA, per germline. CDR3 protein: CASSKQAGGADTQYF. The DNA for the CDR3 is TGTGCCAGCAGCAAACAAGCGGGAGGTGCAGATACGCAGTATTTT.